The sequence of this T cell receptor (beta chain) was determined in a study of T cell changes during pregnancy in multiple sclerosis. The repertoire was sequenced with immunoSEQ multiplex PCR; TCRdb's copy has only in-frame clones and lacks some. The profile shows around 66,000 clones, 91% of them singletons. With 0 bases clipped from V and 2 bases from J, the junction kept 7 bases outside the gene matches. Germline loops: CDR1 LNHDA, CDR2 SQIVND (reference sequence). CDR3 length: 17 residues. V usage is TRBV19 and J usage is TRBJ2-3; 8 nucleotides match TRBD2. The TCR sequence derives from a female donor in good health, enrolled as a control in a pregnancy study. Sample: peripheral blood, taken in the third trimester of pregnancy. The CDR3 spells CASSIDPGGTHTDTQYF. As DNA, the CDR3 is TGTGCCAGTAGTATAGATCCGGGGGGGACGCACACAGATACGCAGTATTTT.